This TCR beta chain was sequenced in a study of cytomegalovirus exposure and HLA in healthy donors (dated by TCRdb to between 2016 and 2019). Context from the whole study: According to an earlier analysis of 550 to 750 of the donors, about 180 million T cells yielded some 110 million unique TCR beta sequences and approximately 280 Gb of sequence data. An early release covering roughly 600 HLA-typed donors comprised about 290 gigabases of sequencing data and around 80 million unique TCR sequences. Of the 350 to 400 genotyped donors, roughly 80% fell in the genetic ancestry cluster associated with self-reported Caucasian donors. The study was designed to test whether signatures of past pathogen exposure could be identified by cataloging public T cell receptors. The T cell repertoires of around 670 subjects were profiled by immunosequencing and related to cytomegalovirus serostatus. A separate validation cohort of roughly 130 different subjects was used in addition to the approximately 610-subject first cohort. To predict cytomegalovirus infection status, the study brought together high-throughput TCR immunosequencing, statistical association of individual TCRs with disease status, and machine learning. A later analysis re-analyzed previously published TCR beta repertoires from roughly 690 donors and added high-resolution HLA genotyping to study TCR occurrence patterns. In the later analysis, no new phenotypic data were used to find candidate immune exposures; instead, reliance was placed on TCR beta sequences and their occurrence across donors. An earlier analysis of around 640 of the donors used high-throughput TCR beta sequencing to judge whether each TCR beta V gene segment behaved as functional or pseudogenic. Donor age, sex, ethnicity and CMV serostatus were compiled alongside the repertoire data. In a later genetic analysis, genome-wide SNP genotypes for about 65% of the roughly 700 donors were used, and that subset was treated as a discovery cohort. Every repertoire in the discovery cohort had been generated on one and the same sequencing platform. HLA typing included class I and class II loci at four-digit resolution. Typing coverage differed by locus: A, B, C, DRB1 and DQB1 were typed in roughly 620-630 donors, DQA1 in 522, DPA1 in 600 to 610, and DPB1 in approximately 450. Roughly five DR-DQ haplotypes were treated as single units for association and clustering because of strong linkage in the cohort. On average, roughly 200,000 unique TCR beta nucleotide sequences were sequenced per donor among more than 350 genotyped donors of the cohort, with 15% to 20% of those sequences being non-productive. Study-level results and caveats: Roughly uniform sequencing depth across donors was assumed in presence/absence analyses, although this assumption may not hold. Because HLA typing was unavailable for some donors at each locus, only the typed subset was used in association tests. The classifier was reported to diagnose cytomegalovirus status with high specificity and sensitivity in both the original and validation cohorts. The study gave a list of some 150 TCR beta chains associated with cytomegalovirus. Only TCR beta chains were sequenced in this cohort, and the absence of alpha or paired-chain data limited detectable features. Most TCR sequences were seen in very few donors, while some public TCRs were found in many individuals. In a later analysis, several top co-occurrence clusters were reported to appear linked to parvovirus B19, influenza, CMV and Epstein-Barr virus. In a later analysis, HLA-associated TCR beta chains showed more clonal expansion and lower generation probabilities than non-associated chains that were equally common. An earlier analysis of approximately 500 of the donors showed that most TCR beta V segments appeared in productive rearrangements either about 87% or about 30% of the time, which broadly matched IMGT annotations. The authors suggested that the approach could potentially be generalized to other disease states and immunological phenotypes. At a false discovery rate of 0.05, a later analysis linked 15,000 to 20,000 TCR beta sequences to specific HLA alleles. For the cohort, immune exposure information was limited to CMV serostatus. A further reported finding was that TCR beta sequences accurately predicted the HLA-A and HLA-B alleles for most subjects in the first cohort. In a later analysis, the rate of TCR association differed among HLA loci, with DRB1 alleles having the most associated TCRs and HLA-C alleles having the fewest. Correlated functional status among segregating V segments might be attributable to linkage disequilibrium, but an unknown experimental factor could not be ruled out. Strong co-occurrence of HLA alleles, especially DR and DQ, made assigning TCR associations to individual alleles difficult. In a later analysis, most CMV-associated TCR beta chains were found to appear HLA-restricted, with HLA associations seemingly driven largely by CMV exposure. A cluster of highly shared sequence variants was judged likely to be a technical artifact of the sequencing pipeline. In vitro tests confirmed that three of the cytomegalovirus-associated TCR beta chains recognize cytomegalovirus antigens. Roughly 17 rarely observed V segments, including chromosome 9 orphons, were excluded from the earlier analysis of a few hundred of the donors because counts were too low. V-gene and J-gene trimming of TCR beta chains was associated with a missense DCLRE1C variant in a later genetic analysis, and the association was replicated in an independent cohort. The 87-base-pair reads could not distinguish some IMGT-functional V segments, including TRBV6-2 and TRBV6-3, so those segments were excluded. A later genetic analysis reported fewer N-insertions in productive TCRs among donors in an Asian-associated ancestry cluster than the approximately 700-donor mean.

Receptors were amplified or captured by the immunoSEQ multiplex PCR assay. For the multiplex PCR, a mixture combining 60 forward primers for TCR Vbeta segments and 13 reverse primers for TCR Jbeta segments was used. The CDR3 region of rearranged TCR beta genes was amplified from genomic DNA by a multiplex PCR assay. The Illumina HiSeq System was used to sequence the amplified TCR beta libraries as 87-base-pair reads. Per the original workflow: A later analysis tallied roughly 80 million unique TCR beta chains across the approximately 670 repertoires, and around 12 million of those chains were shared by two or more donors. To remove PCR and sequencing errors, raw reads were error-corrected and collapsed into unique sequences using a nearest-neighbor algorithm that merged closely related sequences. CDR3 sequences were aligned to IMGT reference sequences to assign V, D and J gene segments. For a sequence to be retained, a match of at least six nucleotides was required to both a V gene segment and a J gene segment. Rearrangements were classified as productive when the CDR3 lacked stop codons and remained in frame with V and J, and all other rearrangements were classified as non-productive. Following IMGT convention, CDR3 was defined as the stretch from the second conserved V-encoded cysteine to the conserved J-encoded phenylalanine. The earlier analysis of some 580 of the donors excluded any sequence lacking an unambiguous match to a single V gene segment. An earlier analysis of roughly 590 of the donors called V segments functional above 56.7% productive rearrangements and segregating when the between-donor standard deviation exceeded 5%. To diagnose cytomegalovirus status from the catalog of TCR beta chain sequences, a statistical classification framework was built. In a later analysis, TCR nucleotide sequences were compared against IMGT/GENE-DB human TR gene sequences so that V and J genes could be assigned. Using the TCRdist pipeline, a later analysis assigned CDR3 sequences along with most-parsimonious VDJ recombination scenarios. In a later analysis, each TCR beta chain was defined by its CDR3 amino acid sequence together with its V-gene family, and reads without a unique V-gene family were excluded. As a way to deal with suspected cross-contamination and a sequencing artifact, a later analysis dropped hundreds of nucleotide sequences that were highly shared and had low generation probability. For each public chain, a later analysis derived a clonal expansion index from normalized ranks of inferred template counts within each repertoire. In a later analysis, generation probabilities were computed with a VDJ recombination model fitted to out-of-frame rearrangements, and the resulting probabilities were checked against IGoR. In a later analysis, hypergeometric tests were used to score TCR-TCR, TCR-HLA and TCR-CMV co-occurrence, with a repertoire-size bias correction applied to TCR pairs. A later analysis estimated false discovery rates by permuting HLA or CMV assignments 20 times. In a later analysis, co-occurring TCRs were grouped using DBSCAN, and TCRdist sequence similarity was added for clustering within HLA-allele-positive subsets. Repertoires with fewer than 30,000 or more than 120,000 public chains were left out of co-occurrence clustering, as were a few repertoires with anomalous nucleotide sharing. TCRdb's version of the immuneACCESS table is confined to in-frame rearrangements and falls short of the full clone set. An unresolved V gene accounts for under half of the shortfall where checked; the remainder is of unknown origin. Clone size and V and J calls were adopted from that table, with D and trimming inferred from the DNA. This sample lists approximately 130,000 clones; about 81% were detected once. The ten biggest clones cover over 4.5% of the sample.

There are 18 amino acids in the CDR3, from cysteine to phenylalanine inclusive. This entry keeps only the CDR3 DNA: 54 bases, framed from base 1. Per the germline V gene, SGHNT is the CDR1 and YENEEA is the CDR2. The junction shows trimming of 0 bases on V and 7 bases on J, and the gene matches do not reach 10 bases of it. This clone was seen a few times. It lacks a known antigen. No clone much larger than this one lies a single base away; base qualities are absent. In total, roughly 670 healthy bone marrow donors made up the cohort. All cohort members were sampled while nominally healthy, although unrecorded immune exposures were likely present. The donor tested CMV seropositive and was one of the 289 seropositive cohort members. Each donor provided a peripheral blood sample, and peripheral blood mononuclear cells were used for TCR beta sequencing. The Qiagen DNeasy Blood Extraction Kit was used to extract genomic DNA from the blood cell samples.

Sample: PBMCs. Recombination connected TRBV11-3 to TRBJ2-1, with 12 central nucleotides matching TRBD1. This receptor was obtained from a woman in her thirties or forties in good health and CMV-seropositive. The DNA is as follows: TGTGCCAGCAGCTTAGATTTCAGGGACAGGGGGCTGAGGAATGAGCAGTTCTTC. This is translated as CASSLDFRDRGLRNEQFF.